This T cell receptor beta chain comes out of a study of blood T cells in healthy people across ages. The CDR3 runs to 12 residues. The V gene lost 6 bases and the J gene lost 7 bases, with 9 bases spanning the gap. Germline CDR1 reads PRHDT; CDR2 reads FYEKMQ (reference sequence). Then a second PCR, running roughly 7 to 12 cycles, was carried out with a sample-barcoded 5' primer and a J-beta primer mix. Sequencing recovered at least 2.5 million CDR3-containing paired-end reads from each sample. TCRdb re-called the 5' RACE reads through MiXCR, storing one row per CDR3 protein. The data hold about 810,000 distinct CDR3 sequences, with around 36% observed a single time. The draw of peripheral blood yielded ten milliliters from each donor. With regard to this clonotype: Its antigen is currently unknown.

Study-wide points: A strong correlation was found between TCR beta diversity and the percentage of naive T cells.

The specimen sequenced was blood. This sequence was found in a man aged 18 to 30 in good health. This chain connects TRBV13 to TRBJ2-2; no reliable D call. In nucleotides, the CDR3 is TGTGCCAGCAGAGGACCGAGCGGGGAGCTGTTTTTT. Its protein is CASRGPSGELFF.